This paragraph reports one T cell receptor (beta chain). Its antigen is currently unknown. This CDR3 is also generated by other DNA sequences in the sample. The study ran its PCR with 60 Vbeta and 13 Jbeta primers. TCRdb's copy holds only in-frame clones and misses some; the assay was immunoSEQ multiplex PCR. Counted here are roughly 130,000 clones, about 80% occurring once; the ten biggest clones make up 1%. The entry originates in a study of cytomegalovirus exposure and HLA in healthy donors. Study conclusions and caveats: Later analysis placed DRB1 highest and HLA-C lowest in TCR association rates, which differed by HLA locus.

There are 16 residues in the CDR3. V was clipped by 3 bases and J by 4 bases; unmatched bases: 7. Germline CDR1 and CDR2: SNHLY and FYNNEI. The chain uses TRBV2 and TRBJ1-5; 9 bases map to TRBD1. The sample consisted of PBMCs. The source of this sequence is a man aged 40-49 years in good health and CMV-seronegative. CDR3 sequence reads: CASSEPGTGNNQPQHF. DNA of the CDR3: TGTGCCAGCAGTGAGCCGGGGACAGGGAATAATCAGCCCCAGCATTTT.